What follows describes a single T cell receptor (beta chain). The antigen is undetermined. The United States was where all participants with HIV were treated. Each sample contained 1-10 million cryopreserved PBMC, thawed before DNA extraction. Samples were assayed with immunoSEQ v3.0 at survey level. Clones were read by immunoSEQ multiplex PCR, and TCRdb kept only the in-frame ones, dropping some. The table lists tens of thousands of clones, 90% to 97% of them singletons. These data are taken from a study of long-term antiretroviral therapy in people with HIV. The CDR3 spans 13 residues. Germline CDR1 SGHNT, CDR2 YENEEA. With 0 bases removed from V and 12 bases from J, the gap between germline ends came to 14 bases. Study results and limitations: Dominant in the repertoire at all time points were clones expanded before ART.

The clonotype comes from a man aged 25-40 years with HIV. The material sequenced was unsorted PBMCs, taken approximately 6.5 years after starting antiretroviral therapy. The chain uses TRBV11-3 and TRBJ2-5; possible D gene TRBD2, 5 bases. The DNA of the CDR3 is TGTGCCAGCAGCTTAGATTGGGAGTCCGCCAAGTACTTC. This encodes CASSLDWESAKYF.